This entry lists 13 T cell receptor beta chains sequenced from one sample in a study of vaccination and CD4 T cells after COVID-19. Researchers used the Oncomine TCR Beta short-read assay to sequence DNA from cultured CD4+ T cells. TCRdb passed the PCR reads through MiXCR, listing each CDR3 protein once. The sample records 3,500 to 4,000 distinct CDR3 sequences, about 40% being singletons. These receptors' targets are unknown. Treatment specified: roughly 11-day PBMC culture with coronavirus spike peptide pools or control peptides (ViraFEST assay). The sequenced material came from CD4+ T cells from blood, cultured in vitro. Every receptor here comes from a human donor who had recovered from COVID-19.

This clonotype was counted between two and nine times. The V and J genes are TRBV20-1 and TRBJ2-1; 9 nucleotides align to TRBD1. Per the germline V gene, CDR1 is DFQATT and CDR2 is SNEGSKA (reference sequence). There are 14 residues in the CDR3. Unmatched junction bases numbered 5, after V lost 4 bases and J lost 4 bases. The CDR3 spells CSATYGTGYNEQFF. The CDR3 DNA follows: TGCAGTGCTACCTACGGGACAGGGTACAATGAGCAGTTCTTC.

V usage is TRBV6-1 and J usage is TRBJ2-1; possibly TRBD2 for D (5 bases). The CDR3 is made up of 13 amino acids. CDR1 and CDR2 from the germline V gene are MNHNS and SASEGT. With 6 bases removed from V and 4 bases from J, the gap between germline ends came to 10 bases. As DNA, the CDR3 is TGTGCCAGCAGCAGGACTGATTACAATGAGCAGTTCTTC. Encoded protein: CASSRTDYNEQFF.

The chain combines TRBV4-2 with TRBJ1-5; TRBD1 might be the D (5 bases). CDR3 size: 15 residues. Per the germline V gene, CDR1 is LGHNA and CDR2 is YNFKEQ. The germline V and J ends were trimmed by 1 base and 4 bases, with 11 bases remaining between them. The CDR3 sequence is CASSQGTRENQPQHF. The DNA of the CDR3 is TGTGCCAGCAGCCAAGGGACACGGGAAAATCAGCCCCAGCATTTT.

Relative to its sample, this clonotype is medium-sized. The rearrangement uses TRBV20-1 and TRBJ1-2; D call uncertain. From germline, CDR1 is DFQATT and CDR2 SNEGSKA (reference sequence). This CDR3 comprises 11 residues. With 3 bases removed from V and 3 bases from J, the gap between germline ends came to 5 bases. As DNA, the CDR3 is TGCAGTGCTAGCCAGGACTATGGCTACACCTTC. Translated: CSASQDYGYTF.

This clonotype was seen only a few times. The J gene is TRBJ1-2, the V gene TRBV28; TRBD1 matches 7 bases. Germline CDR1 MDHEN, CDR2 SYDVKM. V trimming: 5 bases; J trimming: 2 bases; junction bases outside the gene matches: 8. CDR3 length: 15 amino acids. The CDR3 loop reads CASSPQDRPNYGYTF. CDR3 nucleotides: TGTGCCAGCAGTCCTCAGGACAGGCCCAACTATGGCTACACCTTC.

This clonotype came up a few times. The chain joins TRBV11-2 to TRBJ2-2; 7 bases match TRBD2. Germline values: CDR1 SGHAT, CDR2 FQNNGV. The CDR3 contains 13 residues. V shed 3 bases, J shed 6 bases, and the junction held 1 base outside the gene matches. The CDR3 bases are TGTGCCAGCAGCTTTACTAGCGCCGGGGAGCTGTTTTTT. Its translation: CASSFTSAGELFF.

By sample share, this clonotype is large. The V call is TRBV9, the J call TRBJ1-2, with D unclear. This CDR3 contains 12 residues. Germline V gene sequence: CDR1 SGDLS, CDR2 YYNGEE. V was cut by 0 bases and J by 4 bases, with 4 bases left in between. CDR3 bases: TGTGCCAGCAGCGTAGACGCCTATGGCTACACCTTC. Amino acid sequence: CASSVDAYGYTF.

The gene calls are TRBV6-5 and TRBJ2-2, with D possibly matching TRBD2 (5 bases). V lost 2 bases and J lost 5, with 6 bases in between. Germline V gives CDR1 MNHEY, CDR2 SVGAGI. This CDR3 region has 13 residues. CDR3 nucleotide sequence: TGTGCCAGCAGTTACCCGGGAACCGGGGAGCTGTTTTTT. This codes for CASSYPGTGELFF.

The chain recombines TRBV9 with TRBJ2-3, with TRBD1 as a possible D gene (5 bases). The CDR3 length is 14 residues. V lost 2 bases and J 2 bases, leaving 9 bases between the germline ends. Germline V gives CDR1 SGDLS, CDR2 YYNGEE. The CDR3 bases are TGTGCCAGCAGCGTCACTGGGGCCACAGATACGCAGTATTTT. Translated: CASSVTGATDTQYF.

The J gene is TRBJ2-2, the V gene TRBV30; D may be TRBD1 (8 bases). The length of the CDR3 is 15 residues. The germline gives CDR1 GTSNPN, CDR2 SVGIG (reference sequence). The V end lost 0 bases, the J end lost 6 bases, and 14 bases lay between the germline ends. The CDR3 coding sequence is TGTGCCTGGAGTGTACAGGGGGGGGCCGCCGGGGAGCTGTTTTTT. Translating gives CAWSVQGGAAGELFF.

V gene TRBV5-4 combines with J gene TRBJ2-1; D gene uncertain. This CDR3 region has 15 residues. V was clipped by 4 bases and J by 2 bases, with 13 bases between them. Germline assignment: CDR1 SGHNT and CDR2 YYREEE (reference sequence). CDR3 residues: CASSTPSLPYNEQFF. The CDR3 nucleotides read TGTGCCAGCAGCACTCCTAGTCTCCCCTACAATGAGCAGTTCTTC.

This CDR3 is CASRGDRGGGVEQYF. The CDR3 DNA sequence: TGTGCCAGCAGGGGTGACAGGGGAGGAGGTGTCGAGCAGTACTTC. V gene TRBV2 combines with J gene TRBJ2-7; 8 positions agree with TRBD1. Germline CDR1 and CDR2: SNHLY and FYNNEI. This CDR3 has 15 amino acids. The J segment lost 6 bases and the V segment lost 6 bases, leaving 13 bases of the junction unmatched.

This chain uses TRBV5-4 with TRBJ1-2; no reliable D call. The CDR3 spans 11 residues. The V and J ends lost 4 bases and 3 bases respectively, with 4 bases between them. Germline CDR1 and CDR2: SGHNT and YYREEE (reference sequence). As DNA, the CDR3 is TGTGCCAGCAGCCTTGACTATGGCTACACCTTC. Protein product: CASSLDYGYTF.